The T cell receptor (beta chain) under discussion was sequenced for a study of OX40 agonist ivuxolimab in advanced cancers. Notes on the study in general: Also present in some nonresponders was a low level of normalized T-cell clonal expansion.

Repertoires were generated with immunoSEQ multiplex PCR, while TCRdb's copy carries only in-frame clones and drops some. The data contain about 27,000 clones, roughly 90% of them singletons. At baseline, cycle 4 day 1, and cycle 7 day 1, blood was sampled. By its share, this clone is medium-sized. What it binds is not known. Here the sequenced sample was CD4+ or CD8+ T cells sorted from blood, taken in a trial of the OX40 agonist ivuxolimab. This clonotype was sampled from an adult with an advanced solid tumor such as melanoma, head and neck, liver or kidney cancer.

CDR3 amino acids: CASSLVEASNQPQHF. The CDR3 region has the DNA TGTGCCAGCAGCTTAGTGGAGGCTTCCAATCAGCCCCAGCATTTT. This chain joins TRBV7-8 and TRBJ1-5; D is unclear. The CDR3 is made up of 15 amino acids. Trimming took 1 base from V and 3 from J, leaving 10 bases between them. The germline CDR1 and CDR2 sequences are SGHVS and FQNEAQ.